A single sample is the source of the 15 T cell receptor beta chains below, sequenced in a study of cytomegalovirus exposure and HLA in healthy donors (dated by TCRdb to 2015 to 2018). Receptor libraries were prepared by the immunoSEQ multiplex PCR assay. For the multiplex PCR, a mixture combining 60 forward primers for TCR Vbeta segments and 13 reverse primers for TCR Jbeta segments was used. Here the immuneACCESS table is served through TCRdb, limited to in-frame sequences with V and J called. Missing clones are a known gap in these copies; in checked studies unresolved V genes cover under half, and the rest lacks a known reason. The table for this sample lists some 98,000 clones; approximately 80% of them were counted only once. The ten largest clones take up 7.7% of the sample. Input material: PBMCs. The receptors here all came from a female donor in good health and CMV-seronegative.

A single count supports this clone. This chain connects TRBV15 to TRBJ1-2, with a weak D call TRBD1 (6 bases). Trimming shortened V by 5 bases and J by 3 bases, and 10 bases separated the two germline ends. CDR3 size: 13 residues. Germline CDR1 and CDR2: LNHNV and YYDKDF (reference sequence). In DNA, the CDR3 is TGTGCCACCAGCCTCAGGGGTGACTATGGCTACACCTTC. Amino acid sequence: CATSLRGDYGYTF.

The V call is TRBV6-5, the J call TRBJ1-6; 7 positions match TRBD1. Trimming removed 5 bases from V and 7 bases from J; junction bases left unmatched: 5. Germline V gene data show CDR1 as MNHEY and CDR2 as SVGAGI. The CDR3 length is 14 residues. DNA of the CDR3: TGTGCCAGCAGTGTGGGACAGCTGAATTCACCCCTCCACTTT. It specifies CASSVGQLNSPLHF.

This clone was detected only once. The V gene is TRBV4-1, the J gene TRBJ1-4; unclear D gene. Trimming took 0 bases from V and 8 from J, leaving 10 bases between them. The CDR3 totals 14 residues. Per germline, CDR1 MGHRA and CDR2 YSYEKL. In DNA form, the CDR3 reads TGCGCCAGCAGCCAAGAAAGTGTGGCCGAAAAACTGTTTTTT. It is translated as CASSQESVAEKLFF.

In this sample, this clone turned up a few times. This rearrangement joins TRBV30 to TRBJ1-2; 9 bases are a match to TRBD1. Germline V gene sequence: CDR1 GTSNPN, CDR2 SVGIG (reference sequence). Trimming took 0 bases from V and 2 from J; bases not matched to a gene: 7. This CDR3 has 16 amino acids. In DNA form, the CDR3 reads TGTGCCTGGAGTGTACAGGGGGCAACTCGCAACTATGGCTACACCTTC. This translates into CAWSVQGATRNYGYTF.

The V and J genes are TRBV30 and TRBJ1-1, with TRBD1 identical over 8 bases. Germline lookup yields CDR1 GTSNPN and CDR2 SVGIG (reference sequence). Losses at the gene ends were 5 bases for V and 3 bases for J; bases not matched to a gene: 8. The CDR3 spans 14 residues. This CDR3 is CAWGSGQGYTEAFF. The CDR3 DNA reads TGTGCCTGGGGGAGCGGACAGGGATACACTGAAGCTTTCTTT.

The CDR3 region is CATRRVRDTGELFF. The CDR3 DNA is TGTGCCACCAGGCGAGTGAGGGACACCGGGGAGCTGTTTTTT. V usage is TRBV15 and J usage is TRBJ2-2; TRBD2 might be the D (5 bases). Trimming removed 6 bases from V and 3 bases from J, with 11 bases in between. Germline CDR1 is LNHNV and CDR2 is YYDKDF (reference sequence). The CDR3 is made up of 14 amino acids.

Only a few counts were recorded for this clone. V gene TRBV27 combines with J gene TRBJ2-7, with 9 nucleotides matching TRBD2. Germline values: CDR1 MNHEY, CDR2 SMNVEV (reference sequence). The CDR3 sequence is 18 residues long. After removal of 3 bases from V and 1 base from J, the junction contained 13 bases not matched to a gene. CDR3 amino acids: CASSFLGLAGDKSYEQYF. The CDR3, as DNA: TGTGCCAGCAGTTTCTTGGGGTTAGCGGGAGATAAGTCCTACGAGCAGTACTTC.

The chain joins TRBV27 to TRBJ1-5, with no clear D. Trimming shortened V by 7 bases and J by 4 bases, and 14 bases separated the two germline ends. Germline values: CDR1 MNHEY, CDR2 SMNVEV (reference sequence). The CDR3 length is 14 residues. CDR3 amino acids: CASNPTSKNQPQHF. In DNA form, the CDR3 reads TGTGCCAGCAACCCCACGAGCAAGAATCAGCCCCAGCATTTT.

The V call is TRBV27, the J call TRBJ2-1, with D uncertain. This CDR3 has 13 residues. V lost 0 bases, J lost 9 bases, and 9 bases lay in between. Per the germline V gene, CDR1 is MNHEY and CDR2 is SMNVEV (reference sequence). The CDR3 DNA follows: TGTGCCAGCAGTTTATCAATGACGGGTGAGCAGTTCTTC. It codes for CASSLSMTGEQFF.

This clone was detected only once. The chain is built from TRBV7-2 and TRBJ1-1; TRBD1 is a possible D gene (6 bases). Germline CDR1 and CDR2: SGHTA and FQGNSA. This CDR3 has 15 amino acids. Trimming removed 4 bases at V and 4 bases at J, with 16 bases between. The CDR3 bases are TGTGCCAGCAGCTCGGGACACCGCGGGTTCACTGAAGCTTTCTTT. Translation: CASSSGHRGFTEAFF.

This sequence joins TRBV11-3 and TRBJ1-1; maybe TRBD1 (5 bases). In germline, CDR1 is SGHNT, CDR2 YENEEA. The CDR3 is 13 amino acids. V shed 5 bases and J shed 4 bases, with 11 bases lying between them. The CDR3 nucleotides read TGTGCCAGCAGCGCCCTCGGGGGCACTGAAGCTTTCTTT. Its translation: CASSALGGTEAFF.

The J gene is TRBJ1-5, the V gene TRBV30; a possible D gene is TRBD1 (5 bases). This CDR3 region has 14 residues. Germline loops: CDR1 GTSNPN, CDR2 SVGIG (reference sequence). Trimming pared 5 bases from V and 1 base from J, leaving 12 bases between. The CDR3 sequence is CAWSPKGSNQPQHF. The CDR3 DNA reads as TGTGCCTGGTCCCCAAAGGGGAGCAATCAGCCCCAGCATTTT.

This chain links TRBV30 with TRBJ2-1; TRBD1 might be the D (6 bases). The CDR3 is 13 residues long. In germline, CDR1 is GTSNPN, CDR2 SVGIG (reference sequence). Trimming pared 4 bases from V and 8 bases from J, leaving 15 bases between. The chain's CDR3 is CAWTPGVLDEQFF. In DNA form, the CDR3 reads TGTGCCTGGACCCCAGGGGTGTTGGATGAGCAGTTCTTC.

The CDR3 DNA sequence: TGTGCCAGCAGTCCTCCGGGACTAGCGGGAGAAGGCAATGAGCAGTTCTTC. The encoded protein is CASSPPGLAGEGNEQFF. The chain recombines TRBV2 with TRBJ2-1; 14 nucleotides match TRBD2. CDR3 length: 17 residues. Trimming took 5 bases from V and 6 from J; bases not matched to a gene: 9. The germline V gene has CDR1 SNHLY and CDR2 FYNNEI.

This clone appeared a few times. The gene calls are TRBV5-8 and TRBJ2-1; D might be TRBD2 (6 bases). Germline CDR1 is SGHTS and CDR2 is YDEGEE. Between the trimmed V and J ends, which lost 4 bases and 7 bases, there was a span of 18 bases. The CDR3 length is 15 residues. In DNA, the CDR3 is TGTGCCAGCAGCCCCCGGTCGGGAGCGTTAAATGAGCAGTTCTTC. Translation: CASSPRSGALNEQFF.